This T cell receptor beta chain was identified during a study of vaccination and CD4 T cells after COVID-19. Across the whole study: Timing of post-vaccine sample collection was a median 72 days after dose two, with a range of 14 to 241. Notes on the study in general: This study had few convalescent patients and no early post-infection samples. Within the convalescent patients, spike mono-reactivity was found in 304 of 307 vaccine-specific clones.

The Oncomine TCR Beta short-read assay was applied to DNA of cultured CD4+ T cells. Cultured CD4+ T cells were the source of extracted genomic DNA. TCRdb re-analysed the PCR reads in MiXCR, keeping a single row per CDR3 protein. The sample lists 9,500 to 15,000 distinct CDR3 sequences, 60% seen once, with approximately 22% in the top ten. This clonotype is a singleton in its sample. The target antigen is unknown. This sample's treatment: approximately 9-day PBMC culture with coronavirus spike peptide pools or control peptides (ViraFEST assay). CDR1 is MGHRA and CDR2 is YSYEKL in the germline V gene. V was shortened by 1 base and J by 7 bases, with 13 bases between the two germline ends. The CDR3 spans 15 residues.

The chain recombines TRBV4-1 with TRBJ1-4; tentatively, D is TRBD1 (5 bases). The sequence was collected from a human donor who had recovered from COVID-19. Sequencing was done on a sample of CD4+ T cells from blood, cultured in vitro. The CDR3 reads CASSQVGRASEKLFF. As DNA, the CDR3 is TGCGCCAGCAGCCAAGTGGGCAGGGCGAGTGAAAAACTGTTTTTT.